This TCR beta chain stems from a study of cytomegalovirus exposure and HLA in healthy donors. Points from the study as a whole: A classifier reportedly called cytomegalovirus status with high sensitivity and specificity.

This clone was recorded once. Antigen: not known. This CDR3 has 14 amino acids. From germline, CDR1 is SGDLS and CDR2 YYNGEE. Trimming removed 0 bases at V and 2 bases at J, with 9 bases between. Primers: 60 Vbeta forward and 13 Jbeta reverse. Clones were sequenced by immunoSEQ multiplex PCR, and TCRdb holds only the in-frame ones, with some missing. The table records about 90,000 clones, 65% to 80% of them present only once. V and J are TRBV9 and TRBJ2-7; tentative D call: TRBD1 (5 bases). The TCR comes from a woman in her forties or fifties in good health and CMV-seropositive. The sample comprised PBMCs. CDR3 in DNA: TGTGCCAGCAGCGTAGCAACAGGCGCCTACGAGCAGTACTTC. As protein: CASSVATGAYEQYF.